One and the same sample provided the 3 T cell receptor beta chains below, sequenced in a study of T cells in tumors after PD-1 blockade. Clones were read by immunoSEQ multiplex PCR, and TCRdb kept only the in-frame ones, dropping some. The table shows more than 50,000 clones, with around two thirds occurring only once. Source: PBMCs, taken after anti-PD-1 treatment. The receptors stem from a human donor with basal cell carcinoma.

V usage is TRBV7-9 and J usage is TRBJ2-2; no clear D. Germline V lookup: CDR1 SEHNR, CDR2 FQNEAQ (reference sequence). V was clipped by 1 base and J by 4 bases, with 13 bases between them. The CDR3 totals 16 residues. In DNA, the CDR3 is TGTGCCAGCAGCTTAGTCCAACGCGCCTTCACCGGGGAGCTGTTTTTT. It encodes CASSLVQRAFTGELFF.

The chain links TRBV3-1 (or the pseudogene TRBV3-2) to TRBJ1-2; 7 bases are shared with TRBD1. V shed 0 bases and J 8 bases; nucleotides not matched to a gene: 9. Germline CDR1 is LGHDT and CDR2 is YNNKEL (reference sequence). This CDR3 contains 15 residues. The DNA of the CDR3 is TGTGCCAGCAGCCAAGAAGGGGGCCAGACTTCGGGCTACACCTTC. This gives the protein CASSQEGGQTSGYTF.

The V call is TRBV7-9, the J call TRBJ2-3, with 8 bases aligning to TRBD2. The ends lost 7 bases at V and 8 bases at J; junction bases unmatched: 8. From germline, CDR1 is SEHNR and CDR2 FQNEAQ (reference sequence). This CDR3 has 13 amino acids. The CDR3 protein is CASILAGYSTQYF. CDR3 coding DNA: TGTGCCAGCATCCTAGCGGGCTACTCTACGCAGTATTTT.